The clone carrying this TCR beta chain was seen only a few times. The antigen remains undetermined. The CDR3 is 16 residues long. J lost 6 bases, V lost 4 bases, and 8 bases had no gene match. Per the germline V gene, CDR1 is MDHEN and CDR2 is SYDVKM. The sample comes from a study of blood T cells in healthy people across ages. The study, taken as a whole, reports: As age increased, TCR beta diversity per million T cells fell in a roughly linear fashion.

Together with a sample-barcoded 5' primer, a J-beta primer mix was included in a second PCR lasting 7 to 11 cycles. TCRdb reanalysed the 5' RACE reads using MiXCR and keeps one entry per CDR3 protein. The sample lists 1.4 million to 1.5 million distinct CDR3 sequences; around 39% were seen once. This receptor was obtained from a woman aged 18-29 years in good health. The specimen was blood. The chain couples TRBV28 to TRBJ2-3; 12 bases are a match to TRBD1. This chain's CDR3 is CASSYSGTGGHDTQYF. The CDR3, as DNA: TGTGCCAGCAGTTACTCGGGGACAGGGGGCCACGATACGCAGTATTTT.